This T cell receptor beta chain was identified during a study of OX40 agonist ivuxolimab in advanced cancers. Concerning the study at large: The costimulatory receptor OX40 (CD134) was targeted by ivuxolimab, a fully human IgG2 agonistic monoclonal antibody. Intravenous ivuxolimab was administered to patients every 2 weeks at six dose levels: 0.01, 0.1, 0.3, 1.5, 3 and 10 mg/kg. Of the 50 to 55 patients in dose escalation, some 20 had hepatocellular carcinoma, about 15 had melanoma, 9 had renal cell carcinoma and 9 had head and neck cancer. A male proportion of 82.7% and a mean age of 60 years, ranging from roughly 23 to 85, were recorded for the dose-escalation cohort. The purpose of peripheral TCRbeta sequencing was to test whether ivuxolimab changed TCR sequence diversity and led to clonal T-cell expansion. The paper describes the monotherapy dose-escalation part (N ≈ 50 patients) of the phase I trial of ivuxolimab. Patients were allowed to have had prior anti-PD-1, anti-PD-L1 or anti-CTLA-4 therapy, and 30% to 50% of the dose-escalation patients had previously received checkpoint inhibitors. Partial responses were achieved by three dose-escalation patients, of whom one had hepatocellular carcinoma and two had cutaneous melanoma.

Overall results and qualifications from the work: The antigen specificity of the peripheral T cells that underwent clonal expansion was not determined. After ivuxolimab, more expanded clones were found on average in CD8+ T cells than in CD4+ T cells. Partial responders in the 0.1-3.0 mg/kg groups had among the lowest normalized peripheral clonal expansion, especially among CD8+ T cells. Low levels of normalized T-cell clonal expansion were also seen in some patients who did not respond. At doses from 0.1 to 3.0 mg/kg, clonal expansion was seen in both CD4+ and CD8+ blood T cells between baseline and week 6.

The trial excluded patients who had a history of autoimmune disease or were on systemic immunosuppression. In every dose cohort, peripheral blood was drawn for TCR sequencing at baseline, cycle 4 day 1, and cycle 7 day 1. Samples were obtained from an open-label, multicenter, first-in-human phase I dose-escalation trial of ivuxolimab. Adults with locally advanced or metastatic melanoma, renal cell, hepatocellular, or head and neck squamous cell carcinoma were enrolled in the trial. CD4+ and CD8+ T cells were sorted separately from peripheral blood before TCR sequencing. Genomic DNA was isolated from the sorted cells so that the TCRbeta CDR3 region could be sequenced. TCRbeta CDR3 regions were sequenced using the immunoSEQ Assay. In TCRdb, the immuneACCESS table is reduced to in-frame sequences with V and J assigned. These tables do not hold every clone; where another copy was compared, an unresolved V gene accounts for under half, and the others remain unexplained. The sample table contains roughly 53,000 clones; only one count was recorded for about nine tenths of them. The ten largest clones capture about 54% of the sample.

V lost 0 bases and J lost 5 bases, and the count of bases not matched to a germline gene is 3. In the germline V gene (reference sequence), CDR1 corresponds to MNHEY and CDR2 to SMNVEV. The CDR3 runs 14 amino acids, cysteine and phenylalanine included. Only the CDR3 DNA is retained, 42 bases long and in frame from the first base. On this clone itself: Its binding antigen is unknown. Within one base of it there is no much larger clone, and no base qualities were kept.

The clonotype was recovered from an adult with an advanced solid tumor such as melanoma, head and neck, liver or kidney cancer. Sample: CD4+ or CD8+ T cells sorted from blood, taken in a trial of the OX40 agonist ivuxolimab. The chain is assembled from TRBV27 and TRBJ1-1; TRBD1 lines up with 7 middle nucleotides. CDR3 protein: CASSLSGGWTEAFF. The DNA sequence is as follows: TGTGCCAGCAGTTTATCAGGGGGCTGGACTGAAGCTTTCTTT.